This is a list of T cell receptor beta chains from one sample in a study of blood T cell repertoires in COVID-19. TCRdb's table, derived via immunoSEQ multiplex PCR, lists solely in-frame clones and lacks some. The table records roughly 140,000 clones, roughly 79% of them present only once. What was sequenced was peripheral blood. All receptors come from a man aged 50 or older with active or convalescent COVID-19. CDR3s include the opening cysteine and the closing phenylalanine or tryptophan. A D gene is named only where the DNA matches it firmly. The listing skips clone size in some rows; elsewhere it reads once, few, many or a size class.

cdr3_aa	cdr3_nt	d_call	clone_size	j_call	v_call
CASSSLFYGYTF	TGTGCCAGCAGTTCCCTTTTCTATGGCTACACCTTC	.	.	TRBJ1-2	TRBV6-5
CASSVQGIRSPLHF	TGTGCCAGCAGCGTACAGGGGATACGGTCACCCCTCCACTTT	TRBD1	.	TRBJ1-6	TRBV5-4
CASSPFLGQGDEKLFF	TGTGCCAGCTCACCATTCCTAGGACAGGGGGATGAAAAACTGTTTTTT	TRBD1	.	TRBJ1-4	TRBV18
CASSQDWGDSPLHF	TGTGCCAGCAGCCAAGATTGGGGAGATTCACCCCTCCACTTT	.	.	TRBJ1-6	TRBV3-1/TRBV3-2
CAGLWTGGHLNNNSPLHF	TGTGCCGGACTCTGGACAGGGGGCCATTTAAATAATAATTCACCCCTCCACTTT	TRBD1	.	TRBJ1-6	TRBV30
CAKAGGGSSYEQYF	TGTGCCAAGGCGGGGGGGGGAAGCTCCTACGAGCAGTACTTC	.	.	TRBJ2-7	TRBV21-1
CASTPWGDSGANVLTF	TGTGCCAGCACCCCCTGGGGGGACTCTGGGGCCAACGTCCTGACTTTC	.	.	TRBJ2-6	TRBV28
CASAEGGSQTQYF	TGTGCCAGCGCTGAGGGGGGGTCCCAGACCCAGTACTTC	.	.	TRBJ2-5	TRBV19
CASSARGQAFEQFF	TGTGCCAGCAGTGCCAGGGGACAGGCTTTTGAGCAGTTCTTC	TRBD1	.	TRBJ2-1	TRBV2
CASSLDGHEEKLFF	TGCGCCAGCAGCTTGGATGGACATGAAGAAAAACTGTTTTTT	.	.	TRBJ1-4	TRBV5-1
CASSIQGSSGSANEQFF	TGTGCCAGTAGTATTCAAGGGTCTAGCGGGAGTGCTAATGAGCAGTTCTTC	TRBD2	.	TRBJ2-1	TRBV19
CASSPGLAGPQETQYF	TGTGCCAGTAGCCCGGGACTAGCGGGACCCCAAGAGACCCAGTACTTC	TRBD2	.	TRBJ2-5	TRBV19
CASSQSGPGQGEEFPGQPQHF	TGCGCCAGCAGTCAATCAGGACCTGGACAGGGGGAGGAGTTCCCCGGTCAGCCCCAGCATTTT	TRBD1	.	TRBJ1-5	TRBV23-1
CASSSIAGAQETQYF	TGTGCCAGCAGCTCAATAGCGGGAGCTCAAGAGACCCAGTACTTC	TRBD2	few	TRBJ2-5	TRBV9
CASSLRGQGAGNEQFF	TGCGCCAGCAGCTTGAGGGGACAGGGGGCCGGCAATGAGCAGTTCTTC	TRBD1	once	TRBJ2-1	TRBV5-1
CATSRADRAEKLFF	TGTGCCACCAGCAGAGCGGACAGGGCTGAAAAACTGTTTTTT	TRBD1	.	TRBJ1-4	TRBV15
CASSPTGGRGTGELFF	TGTGCCAGCAGCCCGACAGGCGGGAGAGGGACCGGGGAGCTGTTTTTT	.	.	TRBJ2-2	TRBV4-2
CASSKQGTGGYEQYF	TGCGCCAGTTCAAAGCAGGGGACAGGGGGCTACGAGCAGTACTTC	TRBD1	.	TRBJ2-7	TRBV5-1
CASGRRGSPYEQYF	TGTGCCAGCGGCCGGAGAGGGTCTCCCTACGAGCAGTACTTC	.	.	TRBJ2-7	TRBV6-5
CASSFTGGETQYF	TGTGCCAGCAGTTTTACGGGGGGAGAGACCCAGTACTTC	TRBD2	.	TRBJ2-5	TRBV12-3/TRBV12-4
CASSLTNRGGTGELFF	TGTGCCAGCAGCTTAACGAACAGGGGCGGCACCGGGGAGCTGTTTTTT	TRBD1	.	TRBJ2-2	TRBV7-3
CASSLGADTDTQYF	TGTGCCAGCAGCTTGGGGGCAGACACAGATACGCAGTATTTT	.	.	TRBJ2-3	TRBV5-6
CASSRLAGVADTQYF	TGCGCCAGCAGTAGGCTAGCGGGAGTGGCGGATACGCAGTATTTT	TRBD2	once	TRBJ2-3	TRBV10-2
CASSAILAGLTYNEQFF	TGTGCCAGTAGTGCCATACTAGCGGGCCTGACCTACAATGAGCAGTTCTTC	TRBD2	.	TRBJ2-1	TRBV19
CAISGQGATYEQYF	TGTGCCATCAGTGGACAGGGGGCCACCTACGAGCAGTACTTC	TRBD1	.	TRBJ2-7	TRBV10-3
CASSMGPQKLYGYTF	TGTGCCAGTAGTATGGGGCCGCAAAAGTTATATGGCTACACCTTC	.	.	TRBJ1-2	TRBV19
CASSGTGGRQTQYF	TGTGCCAGTTCCGGGACAGGGGGCCGTCAGACCCAGTACTTC	TRBD1	.	TRBJ2-5	TRBV19
CASSRAGITGELFF	TGTGCCAGTAGTAGGGCAGGGATCACCGGGGAGCTGTTTTTT	.	.	TRBJ2-2	TRBV19
CASSLRTGINYGYTF	TGTGCCAGCAGCCTACGGACAGGGATTAACTATGGCTACACCTTC	TRBD1	.	TRBJ1-2	TRBV14
CASSLQTGLREGHNEQYF	TGTGCCAGCAGTTTACAGACAGGTCTCCGGGAGGGCCACAACGAGCAGTACTTC	TRBD2	.	TRBJ2-7	TRBV27
CASSYGAFSGANVLTF	TGTGCCAGCAGTTACGGGGCCTTCTCTGGGGCCAACGTCCTGACTTTC	.	.	TRBJ2-6	TRBV6-5
CASSPGTTGYEQYF	TGTGCCAGCAGTCCCGGGACTACAGGATACGAGCAGTACTTC	TRBD2	once	TRBJ2-7	TRBV6-1
CASSVGVESYEQYF	TGTGCCAGCAGCGTGGGCGTTGAGTCCTACGAGCAGTACTTC	.	.	TRBJ2-7	TRBV9
CASSPPRSSGNTIYF	TGTGCCAGCAGCCCTCCCCGGAGCTCTGGAAACACCATATATTTT	.	.	TRBJ1-3	TRBV7-3
CSVGLAGGWPHEQFF	TGCAGCGTTGGGCTAGCGGGAGGGTGGCCCCATGAGCAGTTCTTC	TRBD2	.	TRBJ2-1	TRBV29-1
CASSQPRDSFYNEQFF	TGCGCCAGCAGCCAACCCCGGGACTCCTTCTACAATGAGCAGTTCTTC	.	.	TRBJ2-1	TRBV4-1
CSVERRGGNNEQFF	TGCAGCGTTGAAAGGAGGGGGGGAAACAATGAGCAGTTCTTC	.	.	TRBJ2-1	TRBV29-1
CASSGDYQETQYF	TGTGCCAGTTCCGGAGACTATCAAGAGACCCAGTACTTC	.	.	TRBJ2-5	TRBV19
CASSVGQGSYNEQFF	TGTGCTAGCAGCGTGGGACAGGGGTCCTACAATGAGCAGTTCTTC	TRBD1	.	TRBJ2-1	TRBV7-7
CASSSKTGVDYGYTF	TGCGCCAGCAGCTCTAAGACAGGGGTTGACTATGGCTACACCTTC	TRBD1	.	TRBJ1-2	TRBV5-1
CASSLIRDSYGYTF	TGTGCCAGCAGTTTAATAAGGGACAGCTATGGCTACACCTTC	TRBD1	.	TRBJ1-2	TRBV27
CASSQSLGSGNTIYF	TGCGCCAGCAGCCAGAGTCTAGGCTCTGGAAACACCATATATTTT	.	.	TRBJ1-3	TRBV5-1